Following are 22 T cell receptor beta chains from one sample sequenced in a study of CD8 T cells in Susac syndrome. Roughly 0.45 to 1 ug RNA was reverse transcribed with random hexamers. MiXCR was run by TCRdb on the immunoSEQ multiplex PCR reads, yielding one entry per CDR3 protein. The sample contains approximately 170,000 distinct CDR3 sequences, approximately 94% of which appear only once. Material: CD4+ T cells from PBMCs. The receptors derive from a human donor with multiple sclerosis.

This chain links TRBV3-1 with TRBJ1-5; TRBD1 agrees at 9 bases. Germline V gives CDR1 LGHDT, CDR2 YNNKEL (reference sequence). The V and J ends lost 3 bases and 11 bases, in that order; junction bases with no gene match: 8. This CDR3 comprises 14 residues. CDR3 bases: TGTGCCAGCAGCCAGGGAGGACAGGGGAGGACCCAGCATTTT. It yields the protein CASSQGGQGRTQHF.

V and J are TRBV29-1 and TRBJ1-1; 12 bases fit TRBD1. The germline V gene encodes CDR1 SQVTM and CDR2 ANQGSEA. The CDR3 extends over 18 amino acids. Trimming removed 7 bases from V and 1 base from J; junction bases left unmatched: 16. CDR3 loop: CSAKRGGGTGGTNTEAFF. As DNA, the CDR3 is TGCAGCGCTAAAAGGGGGGGAGGGACAGGGGGCACGAACACTGAAGCTTTCTTT.

The J gene is TRBJ1-2, the V gene TRBV6-5, with TRBD1 matching over 12 bases. Germline V gene sequence: CDR1 MNHEY, CDR2 SVGAGI. J gave up 7 bases and V 0 bases, and 3 bases lay outside the gene matches. This CDR3 comprises 15 residues. This CDR3 reads CASSYSGQGAGGYTF. DNA for the CDR3: TGTGCCAGCAGTTACTCGGGACAGGGGGCGGGTGGCTACACCTTC.

The CDR3 sequence is CASSQGHSNQPQHF. The CDR3, as DNA: TGTGCCAGCAGCCAGGGGCATAGCAATCAGCCCCAGCATTTT. The chain recombines TRBV4-2 with TRBJ1-5; D might be TRBD1 (5 bases). Germline V gives CDR1 LGHNA, CDR2 YNFKEQ. There are 14 residues in the CDR3. V shed 3 bases and J shed 0 bases, with 6 bases lying between them.

V and J are TRBV3-1 and TRBJ1-4, with unresolved D. Germline loops: CDR1 LGHDT, CDR2 YNNKEL (reference sequence). Trimming stripped 0 bases from V and 8 bases from J, with 7 bases between. The CDR3 is made up of 13 amino acids. CDR3 nucleotides: TGTGCCAGCAGCCAAGAGGGCAGCGAAAAACTGTTTTTT. Amino acid sequence: CASSQEGSEKLFF.

This rearrangement joins TRBV29-1 to TRBJ2-2; perhaps D is TRBD1 or TRBD2 (5 bases each). The CDR3 has 12 amino acids. The V end lost 3 bases, the J end lost 4 bases, and 6 bases lay between the germline ends. Germline CDR1 reads SQVTM; CDR2 reads ANQGSEA. In DNA form, the CDR3 reads TGCAGCGTTGAGGGGACCACCGGGGAGCTGTTTTTT. Its protein product is CSVEGTTGELFF.

The chain carries TRBV27 and TRBJ2-3; 9 bases align to TRBD2. V trimming: 6 bases; J trimming: 5 bases; junction bases outside the gene matches: 6. The length of the CDR3 is 14 residues. Germline V gene lookup returns CDR1 MNHEY and CDR2 SMNVEV (reference sequence). CDR3 nucleotide sequence: TGTGCCAGCAGGCTAGCGGGAACCGTAGATACGCAGTATTTT. Encoded protein: CASRLAGTVDTQYF.

The V gene is TRBV27, the J gene TRBJ2-5; weak D call: TRBD2 (5 bases). Germline CDR1 and CDR2: MNHEY and SMNVEV (reference sequence). The V end lost 10 bases, the J end lost 4 bases, and 10 bases lay between the germline ends. There are 11 residues in the CDR3. The chain's CDR3 is CATQRGETQYF. The CDR3 DNA reads TGTGCCACCCAACGGGGAGAGACCCAGTACTTC.

The rearrangement uses TRBV3-1 and TRBJ1-5; D is unresolved. This CDR3 has 12 residues. CDR1 is LGHDT and CDR2 is YNNKEL in the germline V gene (reference sequence). The V end lost 8 bases, the J end lost 5 bases, and 10 bases lay between the germline ends. The CDR3: CASGDDDQPQHF. CDR3 coding DNA: TGTGCCAGCGGGGATGATGATCAGCCCCAGCATTTT.

V usage is TRBV12-3 or TRBV12-4 and J usage is TRBJ2-2; no reliable D call. V was cut by 6 bases and J by 7 bases, with 15 bases left in between. This CDR3 region has 14 residues. As DNA, the CDR3 is TGTGCCAGCAGCCACAGTGTGGCCAGCGGGGAGCTGTTTTTT. Its translation is CASSHSVASGELFF.

The chain couples TRBV20-1 to TRBJ1-2; TRBD1 might be the D (5 bases). Germline values: CDR1 DFQATT, CDR2 SNEGSKA (reference sequence). Trimming pared 6 bases from V and 6 bases from J, leaving 17 bases between. CDR3 length equals 13 residues. Here the CDR3 reads CSATGRPADGYTF. The CDR3 bases are TGCAGTGCGACGGGACGGCCCGCGGATGGCTACACCTTC.

V usage is TRBV28 and J usage is TRBJ1-2, with no clear D. This CDR3 is 13 amino acids long. Trimming removed 7 bases from V and 4 bases from J, with 13 bases in between. The V gene's germline CDR1 is MDHEN and CDR2 SYDVKM. The CDR3 region has the DNA TGTGCCAGCAATCTAGACCGCCTCTATGGCTACACCTTC. Its translation: CASNLDRLYGYTF.

V and J are TRBV20-1 and TRBJ1-2; no reliable D call. V was shortened by 2 bases and J by 3 bases, with 16 bases between the two germline ends. This CDR3 contains 15 residues. Germline CDR1 DFQATT, CDR2 SNEGSKA (reference sequence). In DNA, the CDR3 is TGCAGTGCTAGACCCCGCACCTTGCAGGACTATGGCTACACCTTC. The encoded protein is CSARPRTLQDYGYTF.

The rearrangement joins TRBV27 to TRBJ2-7, with TRBD2 matching over 9 bases. The CDR3 spans 15 residues. Germline CDR1 MNHEY, CDR2 SMNVEV (reference sequence). Trimming cost V 5 bases and J 2 bases; bases outside gene matches: 7. CDR3 DNA: TGTGCCAGCAGTCCCCGACTAGCGGATACCTACGAGCAGTACTTC. Translated, it gives CASSPRLADTYEQYF.

CDR3 nucleotides: TGTGCCTGGAATGGGGATTTAGGGAGTGAGCAGTTCTTC. Protein sequence: CAWNGDLGSEQFF. The J gene is TRBJ2-1, the V gene TRBV30; possible D gene TRBD2, 5 bases. Germline values: CDR1 GTSNPN, CDR2 SVGIG (reference sequence). Trimming shortened V by 4 bases and J by 9 bases, and 16 bases separated the two germline ends. The CDR3 spans 13 residues.

The V call is TRBV27, the J call TRBJ2-1; D is possibly TRBD1 (7 bases). CDR3 length: 14 amino acids. Germline V gene data show CDR1 as MNHEY and CDR2 as SMNVEV (reference sequence). Trimming left V 2 bases short and J 6 bases short, with 11 bases between. The CDR3 region is CASSLSRGVNEQFF. CDR3 nucleotides: TGTGCCAGCAGTTTAAGCAGGGGGGTCAATGAGCAGTTCTTC.

The V call is TRBV7-2, the J call TRBJ1-4; D might be TRBD1 (5 bases). The CDR3 totals 14 residues. V was pared by 5 bases and J by 11 bases, with 18 bases between. Germline V gene sequence: CDR1 SGHTA, CDR2 FQGNSA. The CDR3 bases are TGTGCCAGCAGCCCGACGGGGGTGGATCCGAAACTGTTTTTT. This gives the protein CASSPTGVDPKLFF.

CDR3 protein: CSAPGGGDRLAGAPREQFF. As DNA, the CDR3 is TGCAGTGCACCCGGGGGCGGGGACCGACTAGCGGGAGCTCCCAGGGAGCAGTTCTTC. The J gene is TRBJ2-1, the V gene TRBV20-1; 12 bases line up with TRBD2. With 6 bases clipped from V and 10 bases from J, the junction kept 25 bases outside the gene matches. This CDR3 is built from 19 residues. The germline gives CDR1 DFQATT, CDR2 SNEGSKA (reference sequence).

V is TRBV10-3 and J is TRBJ1-5; D is unresolved. V lost 8 bases and J lost 1, with 9 bases in between. CDR1 and CDR2 from the germline V gene are ENHRY and SYGVKD. This CDR3 has 13 amino acids. The CDR3 loop is CAISGGSNQPQHF. CDR3 sequence (DNA): TGTGCCATCTCAGGAGGCAGCAATCAGCCCCAGCATTTT.

The chain recombines TRBV12-3 or TRBV12-4 with TRBJ1-4, with 7 positions matching TRBD1. There are 14 residues in the CDR3. Trimming at V came to 6 bases and at J to 3 bases, leaving 4 bases not matched to a gene. CDR3 nucleotide sequence: TGTGCCAGCAGCCCGGGACAGTCTAATGAAAAACTGTTTTTT. It codes for CASSPGQSNEKLFF.

This rearrangement joins TRBV18 to TRBJ1-5, with D possibly matching TRBD1 (5 bases). Trimming took off 5 bases at V and 2 bases at J, with 10 bases between the two ends. The CDR3 has 14 amino acids. The germline V gene has CDR1 KGHSH and CDR2 LQKENI. Written as DNA, the CDR3 is TGTGCCAGCTCAGGGGGGGAGGGCAATCAGCCCCAGCATTTT. Translation gives CASSGGEGNQPQHF.

The V call is TRBV28, the J call TRBJ1-2; 8 bases agree with TRBD1. With V trimmed by 2 bases and J by 7 bases, 9 bases remained unmatched. CDR1 and CDR2 from the germline V gene are MDHEN and SYDVKM. The CDR3 has 15 residues. The CDR3 region is CASSLPGQGYGGYTF. CDR3 DNA: TGTGCCAGCAGTTTACCCGGACAGGGATATGGTGGCTACACCTTC.